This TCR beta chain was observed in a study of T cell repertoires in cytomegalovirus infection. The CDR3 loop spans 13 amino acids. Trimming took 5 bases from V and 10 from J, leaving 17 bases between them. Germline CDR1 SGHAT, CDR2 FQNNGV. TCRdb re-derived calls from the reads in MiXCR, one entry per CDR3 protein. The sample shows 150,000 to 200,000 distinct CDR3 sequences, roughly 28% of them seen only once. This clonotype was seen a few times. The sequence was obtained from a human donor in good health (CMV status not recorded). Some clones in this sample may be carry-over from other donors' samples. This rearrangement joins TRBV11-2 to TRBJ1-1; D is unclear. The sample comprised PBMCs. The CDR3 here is CASSQPQGSLAFF. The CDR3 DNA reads TGTGCCAGCAGCCAACCGCAAGGGAGTCTAGCTTTCTTT.